Given below is one T cell receptor (beta chain) in context. This CDR3 region has 20 residues. The junction had 20 bases not matched to a gene; V was cut back by 4 bases and J by 5 bases. The germline V gene encodes CDR1 LGHNA and CDR2 YSLEER. This sample was included in a study of blood T cell repertoires in COVID-19. Sequenced by immunoSEQ multiplex PCR; TCRdb stores in-frame clones only, minus some. The sample records about 170,000 clones, approximately 89% being singletons. This receptor was taken from a man between 65 and 85 years old with acute or convalescent COVID-19. Input material: peripheral blood. The V call is TRBV4-3, the J call TRBJ2-2, with 9 bases that match TRBD2. The CDR3 protein is CASSRKSTGPSGVKTGELFF. CDR3 nucleotide sequence: TGCGCCAGCAGCCGAAAATCGACAGGACCTAGCGGGGTAAAAACCGGGGAGCTGTTTTTT.